This TCR beta chain was identified during a study of cytomegalovirus exposure and HLA in healthy donors. Germline-derived CDR1 and CDR2 are KGHSH and LQKENI. There are 15 residues in the CDR3. Trimming left V 4 bases short and J 5 bases short, with 15 bases between. This clone was seen once. The donors, nominally healthy at sampling, likely had unrecorded immune exposures. The PCR ran on 60 Vbeta and 13 Jbeta primers. Only in-frame clones appear in the TCRdb table, and some are missing; sequencing was by immunoSEQ multiplex PCR. This table has approximately 110,000 clones, about 76% appearing once. The sequenced sample consisted of PBMCs. J is TRBJ1-5 and V is TRBV18, with D possibly matching TRBD1 (6 bases). The receptor was derived from a woman aged 55-70 years in good health and CMV-seropositive. The CDR3 DNA reads as TGTGCCAGCTCACGCATTGTAGGGGGGGATCAGCCCCAGCATTTT. Translating gives CASSRIVGGDQPQHF.